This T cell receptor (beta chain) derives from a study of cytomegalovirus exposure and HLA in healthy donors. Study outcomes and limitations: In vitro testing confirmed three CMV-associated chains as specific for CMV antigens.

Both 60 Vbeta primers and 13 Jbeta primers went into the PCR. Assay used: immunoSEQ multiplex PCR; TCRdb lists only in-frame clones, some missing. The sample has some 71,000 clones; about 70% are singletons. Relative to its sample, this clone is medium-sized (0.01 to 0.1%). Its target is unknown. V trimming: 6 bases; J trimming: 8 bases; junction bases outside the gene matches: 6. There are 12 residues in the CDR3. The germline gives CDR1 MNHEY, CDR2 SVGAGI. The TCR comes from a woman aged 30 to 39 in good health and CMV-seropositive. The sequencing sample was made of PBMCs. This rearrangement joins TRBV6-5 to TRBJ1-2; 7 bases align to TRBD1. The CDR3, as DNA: TGTGCCAGCAGGGGACAGTCTCGGGGCTACACCTTC. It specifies CASRGQSRGYTF.